This entry features one T cell receptor beta chain sequence. Its antigen is still unknown. Germline V gene data show CDR1 as SEHNR and CDR2 as FQNEAQ (reference sequence). J was trimmed by 5 bases and V by 1 base; bases with no gene match: 8. This CDR3 is built from 17 residues. The sample comes from a study of T-cell memory formation after mild COVID-19. In the study overall: TCR clustering was largely donor specific. Overall study results and limits: Still unconfirmed is whether the second-wave clones peaking on day 37 recognized SARS-CoV-2.

TCR alpha and TCR beta cDNA libraries carrying sample barcodes and UMIs were produced by 5'RACE using constant-segment primers. TCRdb itself ran the 5' RACE reads through MiXCR, one entry per CDR3 protein. The data hold about half a million distinct CDR3 sequences, with about 20% observed a single time. The rearrangement links TRBV7-9 to TRBJ2-1, with 10 bases fitting TRBD2. This clonotype originated in an adult woman who had mild COVID-19 (a few samples of this study predate the infection). Cell type and time point are not known. Sequencing used PBMCs or a T cell subset sorted from them (not recorded which). The CDR3 bases are TGTGCCAGCAGCTTAGTCGAAACTAGCGGGGACAACAATGAGCAGTTCTTC. Translating it yields CASSLVETSGDNNEQFF.